This TCR beta chain derives from a study of cytomegalovirus exposure and HLA in healthy donors. The study ran its PCR with 60 Vbeta and 13 Jbeta primers. Libraries were prepared by immunoSEQ multiplex PCR; TCRdb keeps only in-frame clonotypes and omits some of them. The sample holds 210,000 or so clones, 80% to 90% seen once. The germline V gene has CDR1 SGHTA and CDR2 FQGTGA. Trimming removed 4 bases from V and 5 bases from J, with 11 bases in between. The CDR3 is 13 residues long. The gene calls are TRBV7-3 and TRBJ1-2, with D possibly TRBD1 on 6 matching bases. The specimen was PBMCs. This receptor was obtained from a young woman in good health and CMV-seronegative. The DNA of the CDR3 is TGTGCCAGCAGCTCCGGACAGCTATATGGCTACACCTTC. It is translated as CASSSGQLYGYTF.